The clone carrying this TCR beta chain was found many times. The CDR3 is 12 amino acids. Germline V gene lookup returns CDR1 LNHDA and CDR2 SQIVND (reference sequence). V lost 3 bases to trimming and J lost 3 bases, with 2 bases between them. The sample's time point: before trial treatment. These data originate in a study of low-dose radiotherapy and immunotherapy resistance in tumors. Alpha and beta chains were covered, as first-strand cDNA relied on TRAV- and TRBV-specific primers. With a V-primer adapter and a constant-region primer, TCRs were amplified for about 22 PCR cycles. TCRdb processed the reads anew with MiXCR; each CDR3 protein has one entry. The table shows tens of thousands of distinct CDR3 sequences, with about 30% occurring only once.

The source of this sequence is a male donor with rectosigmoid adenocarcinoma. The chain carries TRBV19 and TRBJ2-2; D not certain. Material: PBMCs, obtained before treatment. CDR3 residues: CASSIHTGELFF. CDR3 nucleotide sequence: TGTGCCAGTAGTATTCACACCGGGGAGCTGTTTTTT.